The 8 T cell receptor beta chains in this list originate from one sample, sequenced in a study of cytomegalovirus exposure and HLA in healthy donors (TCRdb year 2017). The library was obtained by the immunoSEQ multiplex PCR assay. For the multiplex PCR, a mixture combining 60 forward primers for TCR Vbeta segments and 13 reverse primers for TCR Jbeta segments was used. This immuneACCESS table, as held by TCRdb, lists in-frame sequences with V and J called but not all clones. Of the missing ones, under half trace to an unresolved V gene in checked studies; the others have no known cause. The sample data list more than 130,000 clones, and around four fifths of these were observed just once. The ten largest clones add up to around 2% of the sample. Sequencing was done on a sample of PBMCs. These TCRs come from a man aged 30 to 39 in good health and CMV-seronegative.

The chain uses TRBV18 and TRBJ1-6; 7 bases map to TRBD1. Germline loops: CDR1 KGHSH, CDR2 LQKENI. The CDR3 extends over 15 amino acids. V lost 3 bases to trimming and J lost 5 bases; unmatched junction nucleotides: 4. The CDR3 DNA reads TGTGCCAGCTCACCCGACAGGGCCCATAATTCACCCCTCCACTTT. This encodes CASSPDRAHNSPLHF.

CDR3 amino acids: CASSYDTYSGNTIYF. The CDR3 DNA reads as TGTGCCAGCAGTTACGACACCTACTCTGGAAACACCATATATTTT. The rearrangement links TRBV2 to TRBJ1-3; D ambiguous. The CDR3 extends over 15 amino acids. CDR1 and CDR2 from the germline V gene are SNHLY and FYNNEI. The V gene lost 5 bases and the J gene lost 0 bases, with 11 bases spanning the gap.

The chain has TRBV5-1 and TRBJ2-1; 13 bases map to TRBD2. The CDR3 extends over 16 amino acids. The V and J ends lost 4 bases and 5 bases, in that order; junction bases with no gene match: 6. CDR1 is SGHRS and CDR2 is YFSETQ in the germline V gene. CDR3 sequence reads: CASSRELAGGNNEQFF. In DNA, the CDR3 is TGCGCCAGCAGCAGAGAACTAGCGGGGGGGAACAATGAGCAGTTCTTC.

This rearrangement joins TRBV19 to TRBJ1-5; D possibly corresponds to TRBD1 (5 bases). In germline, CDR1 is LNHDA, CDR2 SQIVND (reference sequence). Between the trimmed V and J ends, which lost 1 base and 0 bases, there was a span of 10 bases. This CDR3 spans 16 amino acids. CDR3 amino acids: CASSIGRGVSNQPQHF. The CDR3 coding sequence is TGTGCCAGTAGTATAGGCCGGGGGGTTAGCAATCAGCCCCAGCATTTT.

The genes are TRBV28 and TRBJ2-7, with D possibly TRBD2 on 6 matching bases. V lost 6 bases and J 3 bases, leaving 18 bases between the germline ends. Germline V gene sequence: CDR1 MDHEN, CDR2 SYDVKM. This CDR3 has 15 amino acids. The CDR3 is CASRPTGLPRYEQYF. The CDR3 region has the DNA TGTGCCAGCAGGCCCACGGGACTTCCTCGCTACGAGCAGTACTTC.

CDR3 sequence: CASSDRRTGKYEQYF. The DNA for the CDR3 is TGCGCCAGCAGTGATCGACGGACAGGGAAGTACGAGCAGTACTTC. This sequence joins TRBV10-2 and TRBJ2-7; 8 bases map to TRBD1. Looked up from germline, CDR1 is WSHSY and CDR2 is SAAADI. The CDR3 spans 15 residues. V lost 3 bases to trimming and J lost 4 bases; unmatched junction nucleotides: 8.

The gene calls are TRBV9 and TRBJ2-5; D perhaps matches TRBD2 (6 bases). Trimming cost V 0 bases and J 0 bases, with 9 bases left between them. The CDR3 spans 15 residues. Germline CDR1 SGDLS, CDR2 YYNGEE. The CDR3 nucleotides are TGTGCCAGCAGCGTAGGGAGACTAGACCAAGAGACCCAGTACTTC. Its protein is CASSVGRLDQETQYF.

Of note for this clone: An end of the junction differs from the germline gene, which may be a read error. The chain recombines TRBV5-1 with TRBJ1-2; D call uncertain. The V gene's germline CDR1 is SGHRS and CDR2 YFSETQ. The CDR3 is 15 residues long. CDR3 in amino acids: CASSLDPGSPYGYPF. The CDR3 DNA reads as TGCGCCAGCAGCTTGGACCCGGGATCCCCCTATGGCTACCCCTTC.